This note documents a single TCR beta chain sequence. Beta-chain TCR CDR3 regions were amplified from RNA transcripts. Second-round multiplex PCR came after a first-round RT-PCR that employed HTBI primers. TCRdb used MiXCR to reprocess the multiplex PCR reads, holding one entry per CDR3 protein. The sample contains hundreds of thousands of distinct CDR3 sequences, 20% to 25% of which appear only once. The data derive from a study of Graves' ophthalmopathy and Graves' hyperthyroidism. Trimming removed 1 base from V and 3 bases from J, with 13 bases in between. This CDR3 has 15 residues. Sequenced input: peripheral blood. The chain carries TRBV12-3 or TRBV12-4 and TRBJ2-7; D may match TRBD1 or TRBD2 (6 bases each). The TCR comes from a woman between 18 and 29 years old with stable Graves' hyperthyroidism. The CDR3 DNA sequence: TGTGCCAGCAGTTTAGAGGGCGGAGGGGGCTACGAGCAGTACTTC. Amino acid sequence: CASSLEGGGGYEQYF.